These 15 T cell receptor beta chains came from one sample sequenced in a study of T cell responses to AZD1222 COVID-19 vaccine. Data came from immunoSEQ multiplex PCR; TCRdb stores just in-frame clones and leaves some out. The sample lists some 120,000 clones, over 75% occurring once. The specimen comprised peripheral blood, sampled on day 0 of AZD1222 vaccination. The receptors derive from an adult in good health.

The chain uses TRBV12-5 and TRBJ2-1, with D possibly matching TRBD2 (7 bases). This CDR3 is 15 amino acids long. Trimming shortened V by 8 bases and J by 2 bases, and 16 bases separated the two germline ends. Germline-derived CDR1 and CDR2 are LGHNT and FRNRAP. CDR3 sequence (DNA): TGTGCTAGTTCTAGGGGGGAGGGGACCTACAATGAGCAGTTCTTC. This sequence encodes CASSRGEGTYNEQFF.

This rearrangement joins TRBV6-5 to TRBJ2-5; the match to TRBD1 covers 8 bases. Germline V gives CDR1 MNHEY, CDR2 SVGAGI. This CDR3 has 14 residues. After removal of 2 bases from V and 8 bases from J, the junction contained 7 bases not matched to a gene. In DNA, the CDR3 is TGTGCCAGCAGTTACCCCGGACAGGGAGGAACCCAGTACTTC. Translation gives CASSYPGQGGTQYF.

The chain joins TRBV24-1 to TRBJ2-5, with D hard to call. V lost 5 bases, J lost 5 bases, and 5 bases lay in between. The CDR3 consists of 11 residues. In germline, CDR1 is KGHDR, CDR2 SFDVKD. For the CDR3, the DNA is TGTGCCACCAGTGTAATGGAGACCCAGTACTTC. This translates into CATSVMETQYF.

The chain couples TRBV28 to TRBJ1-5, with 8 nucleotides matching TRBD1. Trimming cost V 6 bases and J 2 bases; bases outside gene matches: 6. The germline CDR1 and CDR2 sequences are MDHEN and SYDVKM. CDR3 size: 15 residues. CDR3 DNA sequence: TGTGCCAGCAGCCGCCAGACAGGGGGCAATCAGCCCCAGCATTTT. It yields the protein CASSRQTGGNQPQHF.

The V gene is TRBV3-1 (or the pseudogene TRBV3-2), the J gene TRBJ2-7, with TRBD2 as a possible D gene (5 bases). V was cut by 1 base and J by 5 bases, with 9 bases left in between. The germline V gene has CDR1 LGHDT and CDR2 YNNKEL (reference sequence). The CDR3 consists of 13 residues. CDR3 sequence: CASSQAEGDEQYF. The CDR3 DNA follows: TGTGCCAGCAGCCAAGCTGAGGGAGACGAGCAGTACTTC.

The chain combines TRBV3-1 (or the pseudogene TRBV3-2) with TRBJ2-5; D call uncertain. The CDR3 extends over 13 amino acids. The V gene's germline CDR1 is LGHDT and CDR2 YNNKEL (reference sequence). V lost 4 bases and J 3 bases, leaving 9 bases between the germline ends. The CDR3 here is CASSRGYKETQYF. The CDR3 DNA follows: TGTGCCAGCAGCCGGGGTTACAAAGAGACCCAGTACTTC.

The chain combines TRBV6-5 with TRBJ2-3; either TRBD1 or TRBD2 may supply D (5 bases each). The CDR3 extends over 13 amino acids. V lost 8 bases and J 0 bases, leaving 9 bases between the germline ends. The V gene's germline CDR1 is MNHEY and CDR2 SVGAGI. CDR3 residues: CASPGRSTDTQYF. For the CDR3, the DNA is TGTGCCAGCCCGGGACGGAGCACAGATACGCAGTATTTT.

This chain joins TRBV19 and TRBJ2-7; 9 bases match TRBD1. In germline, CDR1 is LNHDA, CDR2 SQIVND (reference sequence). The CDR3 runs to 13 residues. With V trimmed by 10 bases and J by 1 base, 5 bases remained unmatched. CDR3 region: CATSDRGSYEQYF. In DNA form, the CDR3 reads TGTGCCACCTCGGACAGGGGATCCTACGAGCAGTACTTC.

The gene calls are TRBV7-9 and TRBJ1-5; D unclear. Trimming took 5 bases from V and 0 from J, leaving 14 bases between them. CDR3 length: 16 amino acids. Per germline, CDR1 SEHNR and CDR2 FQNEAQ (reference sequence). The CDR3 DNA follows: TGTGCCAGCAGCCCGTCCGGGAGGAATAGCAATCAGCCCCAGCATTTT. Translated: CASSPSGRNSNQPQHF.

V gene TRBV5-1 combines with J gene TRBJ2-7; 7 bases map to TRBD1. The germline CDR1 and CDR2 sequences are SGHRS and YFSETQ. There are 14 residues in the CDR3. The ends lost 2 bases at V and 5 bases at J; junction bases unmatched: 7. This CDR3 is CASSFRTGTNEQYF. The CDR3 region has the DNA TGCGCCAGCAGCTTCCGGACAGGAACCAACGAGCAGTACTTC. Variable domain in full (rest from reference TRBV5-1 and TRBJ2-7): KAGVTQTPRYLIKTRGQQVTLSCSPISGHRSVSWYQQTPGQGLQFLFEYFSETQRNKGNFPGRFSGRQFSNSRSEMNVSTLELGDSALYLCASSFRTGTNEQYFGPGTRLTVT.

The V gene is TRBV18, the J gene TRBJ1-2; D gene ambiguous. The germline gives CDR1 KGHSH, CDR2 LQKENI. Trimming shortened V by 2 bases and J by 2 bases, and 12 bases separated the two germline ends. The CDR3 is 15 amino acids. In DNA, the CDR3 is TGTGCCAGCTCACCAATGATGGACGAGAACTATGGCTACACCTTC. It codes for CASSPMMDENYGYTF. Complete variable domain (other parts from reference TRBV18 and TRBJ1-2): NAGVMQNPRHLVRRRGQEARLRCSPMKGHSHVYWYRQLPEEGLKFMVYLQKENIIDESGMPKERFSAEFPKEGPSILRIQQVVRGDSAAYFCASSPMMDENYGYTFGSGTRLTVV.

The DNA for the CDR3 is TGCGCCAGCAGCATAGCAGCGGGGGGGCCCGATACGCAGTATTTT. Protein sequence: CASSIAAGGPDTQYF. J is TRBJ2-3 and V is TRBV5-1; 10 bases match TRBD2. Germline V CDR1 and CDR2: SGHRS, YFSETQ. Trimming cost V 4 bases and J 6 bases; bases outside gene matches: 8. The CDR3 extends over 15 amino acids. The variable domain in full, with the rest retrieved from reference TRBV5-1 and TRBJ2-3, is KAGVTQTPRYLIKTRGQQVTLSCSPISGHRSVSWYQQTPGQGLQFLFEYFSETQRNKGNFPGRFSGRQFSNSRSEMNVSTLELGDSALYLCASSIAAGGPDTQYFGPGTRLTVL.

The chain joins TRBV5-1 to TRBJ1-1; 9 nucleotides line up with TRBD1. Losses at the gene ends were 4 bases for V and 1 base for J; bases not matched to a gene: 5. CDR1 SGHRS and CDR2 YFSETQ come from the germline V gene. This CDR3 is 15 amino acids long. The CDR3 loop reads CASSGQGPKNTEAFF. DNA for the CDR3: TGCGCCAGCAGCGGACAGGGGCCGAAGAACACTGAAGCTTTCTTT. Combining the CDR3 with reference TRBV5-1 and TRBJ1-1 gives the whole variable domain KAGVTQTPRYLIKTRGQQVTLSCSPISGHRSVSWYQQTPGQGLQFLFEYFSETQRNKGNFPGRFSGRQFSNSRSEMNVSTLELGDSALYLCASSGQGPKNTEAFFGQGTRLTVV.

This chain links TRBV5-6 with TRBJ2-2; TRBD1 matches at 7 bases. The CDR3 length is 16 residues. J was trimmed by 3 bases and V by 6 bases; bases with no gene match: 11. CDR1 is SGHDT and CDR2 is YYEEEE in the germline V gene. CDR3 region: CASISSGQTYTGELFF. The CDR3 nucleotides read TGTGCCAGCATCTCATCGGGACAGACTTACACCGGGGAGCTGTTTTTT.

The chain's CDR3 is CASSLSTSGGRPYF. CDR3 DNA: TGTGCCAGCAGTTTATCGACTAGCGGGGGCCGTCCGTACTTC. The chain links TRBV27 to TRBJ2-5, with 12 bases matching TRBD2. Per the germline V gene, CDR1 is MNHEY and CDR2 is SMNVEV (reference sequence). J gave up 13 bases and V 0 bases, and 6 bases lay outside the gene matches. This CDR3 spans 14 amino acids.